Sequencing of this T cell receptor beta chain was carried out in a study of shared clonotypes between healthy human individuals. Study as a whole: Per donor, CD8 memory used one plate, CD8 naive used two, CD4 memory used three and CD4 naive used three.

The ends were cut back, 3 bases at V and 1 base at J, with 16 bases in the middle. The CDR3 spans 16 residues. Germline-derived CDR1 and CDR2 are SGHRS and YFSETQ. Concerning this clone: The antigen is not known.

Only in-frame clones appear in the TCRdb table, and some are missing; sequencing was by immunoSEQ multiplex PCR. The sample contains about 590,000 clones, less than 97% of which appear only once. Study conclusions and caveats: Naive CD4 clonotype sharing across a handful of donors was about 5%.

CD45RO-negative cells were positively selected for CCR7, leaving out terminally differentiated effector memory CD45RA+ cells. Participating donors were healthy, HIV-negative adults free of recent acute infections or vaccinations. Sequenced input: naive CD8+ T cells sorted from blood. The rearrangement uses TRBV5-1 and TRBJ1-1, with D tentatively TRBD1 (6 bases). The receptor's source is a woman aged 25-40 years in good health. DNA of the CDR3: TGCGCCAGCAGCTATGACAGGAAGAACCAGAACACTGAAGCTTTCTTT. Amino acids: CASSYDRKNQNTEAFF. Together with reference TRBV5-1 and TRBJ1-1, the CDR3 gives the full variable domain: KAGVTQTPRYLIKTRGQQVTLSCSPISGHRSVSWYQQTPGQGLQFLFEYFSETQRNKGNFPGRFSGRQFSNSRSEMNVSTLELGDSALYLCASSYDRKNQNTEAFFGQGTRLTVV.